Described below is a single TCR beta chain sequence and its context. The antigen is undetermined. Previously described methods and listed TCR primers produced bulk TCR libraries. TCRdb re-called the PCR reads through MiXCR, storing one row per CDR3 protein. The sample holds hundreds of thousands of distinct CDR3 sequences; 25% are singletons and the top ten take about 0.81%. There are 16 residues in the CDR3. From germline, CDR1 is MNHEY and CDR2 SMNVEV (reference sequence). V lost 4 bases and J lost 14, with 29 bases in between. Source material for naive CD8 libraries was about 17,000 to 1,100,000 sorted cells, with 10%, 30% or 50% RNA. This entry is derived from a study of molecular identifiers for immune sequencing clone quantification. Findings of the study overall: Reportedly, one cell's Jurkat TCR RNA was detected within 1,100,000 naive CD8 cells. Identical barcode-sharing TCR molecules could lead to underestimated sizes for highly expanded clones.

The receptor comes from a human donor in good health. Some libraries in this study had Jurkat cell RNA spiked in. The sample comprised naive CD8+ T cells from blood, with Jurkat cell RNA spiked in. Subset denoted: FACS-sorted CD8+CD4-CCR7+CD45RA+ naive T cells. The chain has TRBV27 and TRBJ1-2; D gene ambiguous. In DNA form, the CDR3 reads TGTGCCAGCAGTTCTTTCACCACCAGGCCTCCCCTTAAGGAAACCTTC. It is translated as CASSSFTTRPPLKETF.